Listed below are T cell receptor beta chains from one sample, sequenced in a study of OX40 agonist ivuxolimab in advanced cancers. Data came from immunoSEQ multiplex PCR; TCRdb stores just in-frame clones and leaves some out. The table records around 64,000 clones, more than 80% of them present only once. The sample was CD4+ or CD8+ T cells sorted from blood, taken in a trial of the OX40 agonist ivuxolimab. All receptors derive from an adult with an advanced solid tumor such as melanoma, head and neck, liver or kidney cancer. CDR3s include the opening cysteine and the closing phenylalanine or tryptophan. D genes are given only for firm matches. Only some rows state a clone size, as once, few, many or a class for expanded clones.

len: 12
d_gene: NA
v_gene: TRBV18
j_gene: TRBJ1-2
abundance: few
CDR3aa: CASSDGDYGYTF
CDR3nt: TGTGCCAGCTCAGACGGTGACTATGGCTACACCTTC

len: 14
d_gene: NA
v_gene: TRBV6-4
j_gene: TRBJ1-1
abundance: NA
CDR3aa: CASSERQRNTEAFF
CDR3nt: TGTGCCAGCAGTGAACGGCAGAGGAACACTGAAGCTTTCTTT

len: 17
d_gene: TRBD1
v_gene: TRBV7-8
j_gene: TRBJ2-5
abundance: NA
CDR3aa: CASSRKTGQWEQETQYF
CDR3nt: TGTGCCAGCAGCAGGAAGACGGGACAGTGGGAGCAAGAGACCCAGTACTTC

len: 14
d_gene: NA
v_gene: TRBV18
j_gene: TRBJ2-5
abundance: NA
CDR3aa: CASSPSGVQETQYF
CDR3nt: TGTGCCAGCTCACCATCGGGGGTTCAAGAGACCCAGTACTTC

len: 13
d_gene: TRBD2
v_gene: TRBV7-3
j_gene: TRBJ2-1
abundance: once
CDR3aa: CASSPGTSDEQFF
CDR3nt: TGTGCCAGCAGCCCCGGGACTAGCGATGAGCAGTTCTTC

len: 14
d_gene: TRBD2
v_gene: TRBV6-4
j_gene: TRBJ2-3
abundance: NA
CDR3aa: CASSVAGGRDTQYF
CDR3nt: TGTGCCAGCAGTGTTGCGGGGGGGAGAGATACGCAGTATTTT

len: 15
d_gene: NA
v_gene: TRBV19
j_gene: TRBJ1-2
abundance: NA
CDR3aa: CASSIGQGPNYGYTF
CDR3nt: TGTGCCAGTAGTATAGGCCAGGGCCCAAACTATGGCTACACCTTC

len: 16
d_gene: TRBD1
v_gene: TRBV6-6
j_gene: TRBJ1-3
abundance: NA
CDR3aa: CASKGTGGGSGNTIYF
CDR3nt: TGTGCCAGCAAGGGGACAGGGGGCGGCTCTGGAAACACCATATATTTT

len: 11
d_gene: NA
v_gene: TRBV30
j_gene: TRBJ2-5
abundance: NA
CDR3aa: CAWRLGETQYF
CDR3nt: TGTGCCTGGCGATTGGGGGAGACCCAGTACTTC

len: 15
d_gene: TRBD1
v_gene: TRBV7-9
j_gene: TRBJ2-1
abundance: NA
CDR3aa: CASSHRDRVSNEQFF
CDR3nt: TGTGCCAGCAGCCACCGGGACAGGGTATCCAATGAGCAGTTCTTC

len: 15
d_gene: NA
v_gene: TRBV6-5
j_gene: TRBJ2-7
abundance: NA
CDR3aa: CASSYRGMGTYEQYF
CDR3nt: TGTGCCAGCAGTTACAGGGGAATGGGAACCTACGAGCAGTACTTC

len: 15
d_gene: NA
v_gene: TRBV4-3
j_gene: TRBJ1-4
abundance: NA
CDR3aa: CASSQGFGGNEKLFF
CDR3nt: TGCGCCAGCAGCCAAGGATTCGGGGGTAATGAAAAACTGTTTTTT

len: 12
d_gene: NA
v_gene: TRBV2
j_gene: TRBJ2-5
abundance: NA
CDR3aa: CASEGNLRTQYF
CDR3nt: TGTGCCAGCGAGGGGAATTTGAGGACCCAGTACTTC

len: 15
d_gene: TRBD1
v_gene: TRBV5-4
j_gene: TRBJ2-2
abundance: NA
CDR3aa: CASSPGQGRTGELFF
CDR3nt: TGTGCCAGCAGCCCCGGACAGGGTAGAACCGGGGAGCTGTTTTTT

len: 14
d_gene: NA
v_gene: TRBV11-3
j_gene: TRBJ2-2
abundance: NA
CDR3aa: CASSLADRSGELFF
CDR3nt: TGTGCCAGCAGCTTAGCCGACCGAAGCGGGGAGCTGTTTTTT

len: 14
d_gene: NA
v_gene: TRBV21-1
j_gene: TRBJ1-1
abundance: NA
CDR3aa: CASSAGRLGTEAFF
CDR3nt: TGTGCCAGCAGCGCCGGACGGCTCGGGACTGAAGCTTTCTTT

len: 14
d_gene: TRBD2
v_gene: TRBV11-3
j_gene: TRBJ2-7
abundance: NA
CDR3aa: CASSLGLAGGEQYF
CDR3nt: TGTGCCAGCAGCTTAGGGCTAGCGGGTGGCGAGCAGTACTTC

len: 16
d_gene: NA
v_gene: TRBV11-3
j_gene: TRBJ2-2
abundance: NA
CDR3aa: CASSLRDPGNTGELFF
CDR3nt: TGTGCCAGCAGCTTAAGGGATCCGGGAAACACCGGGGAGCTGTTTTTT

len: 15
d_gene: NA
v_gene: TRBV2
j_gene: TRBJ1-5
abundance: NA
CDR3aa: CASSGEGHSNQPQHF
CDR3nt: TGTGCCAGCAGTGGGGAGGGGCATAGCAATCAGCCCCAGCATTTT

len: 14
d_gene: TRBD1
v_gene: TRBV6-5
j_gene: TRBJ2-7
abundance: NA
CDR3aa: CASINMGQKYEQYF
CDR3nt: TGTGCCAGCATCAACATGGGACAGAAGTACGAGCAGTACTTC

len: 14
d_gene: TRBD1
v_gene: TRBV5-6
j_gene: TRBJ2-7
abundance: NA
CDR3aa: CASSPRDRVYEQYF
CDR3nt: TGTGCCAGCAGCCCTCGGGACAGAGTTTACGAGCAGTACTTC

len: 13
d_gene: NA
v_gene: TRBV9
j_gene: TRBJ1-2
abundance: NA
CDR3aa: CASSAEWGYGYTF
CDR3nt: TGTGCCAGCAGCGCCGAGTGGGGCTATGGCTACACCTTC

len: 15
d_gene: NA
v_gene: TRBV6-1
j_gene: TRBJ2-1
abundance: once
CDR3aa: CASSHYPSSYNEQFF
CDR3nt: TGTGCCAGCAGTCACTACCCGAGTTCCTACAATGAGCAGTTCTTC

len: 17
d_gene: TRBD2
v_gene: TRBV25-1
j_gene: TRBJ2-1
abundance: NA
CDR3aa: CASSESHRLARYNEQFF
CDR3nt: TGTGCCAGCAGTGAATCTCATAGACTAGCCCGGTACAATGAGCAGTTCTTC

len: 12
d_gene: NA
v_gene: TRBV11-3
j_gene: TRBJ2-7
abundance: NA
CDR3aa: CASSSIDGEQYF
CDR3nt: TGTGCCAGCAGCTCCATAGATGGCGAGCAGTACTTC

len: 15
d_gene: NA
v_gene: TRBV11-2
j_gene: TRBJ2-3
abundance: NA
CDR3aa: CASSPMWAYTDTQYF
CDR3nt: TGTGCCAGCAGCCCGATGTGGGCCTACACAGATACGCAGTATTTT

len: 15
d_gene: NA
v_gene: TRBV19
j_gene: TRBJ2-7
abundance: NA
CDR3aa: CASSPRPDSSYEQYF
CDR3nt: TGTGCCAGTAGCCCCCGGCCGGACAGCTCCTACGAGCAGTACTTC

len: 14
d_gene: NA
v_gene: TRBV7-9
j_gene: TRBJ1-5
abundance: NA
CDR3aa: CASSYKGSNQPQHF
CDR3nt: TGTGCCAGCAGCTATAAGGGAAGCAATCAGCCCCAGCATTTT

len: 14
d_gene: NA
v_gene: TRBV19
j_gene: TRBJ1-1
abundance: NA
CDR3aa: CASSTGMVNTEAFF
CDR3nt: TGTGCCAGTAGTACAGGGATGGTGAACACTGAAGCTTTCTTT

len: 17
d_gene: NA
v_gene: TRBV5-1
j_gene: TRBJ2-3
abundance: few
CDR3aa: CASSWTVPGARADTQYF
CDR3nt: TGCGCCAGCAGCTGGACGGTTCCGGGAGCCCGCGCAGATACGCAGTATTTT

len: 12
d_gene: NA
v_gene: TRBV6-5
j_gene: TRBJ1-2
abundance: few
CDR3aa: CASSSGTRGYTF
CDR3nt: TGTGCCAGCAGTTCAGGGACACGAGGCTACACCTTC

len: 14
d_gene: NA
v_gene: TRBV29-1
j_gene: TRBJ2-2
abundance: NA
CDR3aa: CSVVGGLNTGELFF
CDR3nt: TGCAGCGTTGTGGGGGGGCTGAACACCGGGGAGCTGTTTTTT

len: 15
d_gene: NA
v_gene: TRBV7-2
j_gene: TRBJ2-7
abundance: NA
CDR3aa: CASSLGAGPAYEQYF
CDR3nt: TGTGCCAGCAGCTTAGGGGCAGGGCCAGCCTACGAGCAGTACTTC

len: 14
d_gene: NA
v_gene: TRBV18
j_gene: TRBJ1-4
abundance: NA
CDR3aa: CASSLLDGSEKLFF
CDR3nt: TGTGCCAGCTCACTCCTGGACGGGAGTGAAAAACTGTTTTTT

len: 16
d_gene: TRBD2
v_gene: TRBV9
j_gene: TRBJ2-1
abundance: few
CDR3aa: CASSVGGSGNYNEQFF
CDR3nt: TGTGCCAGCAGCGTAGGGGGTAGCGGGAATTACAATGAGCAGTTCTTC

len: 14
d_gene: NA
v_gene: TRBV27
j_gene: TRBJ2-1
abundance: NA
CDR3aa: CASSLGVPYNEQFF
CDR3nt: TGTGCCAGCAGTTTGGGAGTTCCCTACAATGAGCAGTTCTTC

len: 15
d_gene: TRBD1
v_gene: TRBV6-6
j_gene: TRBJ1-5
abundance: NA
CDR3aa: CASTQPGQQTQPQHF
CDR3nt: TGTGCCAGCACACAACCGGGACAGCAGACTCAGCCCCAGCATTTT

len: 15
d_gene: NA
v_gene: TRBV27
j_gene: TRBJ2-2
abundance: NA
CDR3aa: CASSLVARDTGELFF
CDR3nt: TGTGCCAGCAGCCTTGTAGCCAGGGACACCGGGGAGCTGTTTTTT

len: 15
d_gene: NA
v_gene: TRBV29-1
j_gene: TRBJ2-5
abundance: NA
CDR3aa: CSVRAGSLIRETQYF
CDR3nt: TGCAGCGTCAGAGCCGGGTCCTTAATCCGAGAGACCCAGTACTTC

len: 13
d_gene: TRBD1
v_gene: TRBV29-1
j_gene: TRBJ1-6
abundance: NA
CDR3aa: CSYRTGVNSPLHF
CDR3nt: TGCAGCTATAGGACAGGGGTTAATTCACCCCTCCACTTT